This TCR beta chain was observed in a study of a mutant IDH1 vaccine in newly diagnosed glioma. The wider study: Each patient was administered eight vaccinations, scheduled in weeks 1, 3, 5, 7, 11, 15, 19 and 23. Patients received vaccination from 4-6 weeks after radiotherapy alone, or with temozolomide cycles. Treated patients, approximately 60% male and around 40% female, averaged approximately 40 years of age.

This clone has just a few counts. The antigen remains undetermined. In germline, CDR1 is SGHDN, CDR2 FVKESK. The CDR3 has 15 amino acids. Between the trimmed V and J ends, which lost 4 bases and 1 base, there was a span of 13 bases. Sequencing was performed with immunoSEQ multiplex PCR; in TCRdb, only in-frame clones are kept and a portion is missing. Seen here are 50,000 to 70,000 clones, about 81% observed once, and the top ten hold 7.5% to 10%. Time point here: week 23, last vaccination. A single vaccine dose contained 300 ug of mutant IDH1 20-mer peptide, and topical imiquimod was used with it. The gene calls are TRBV14 and TRBJ1-1; no reliable D call. The receptor was isolated from a middle-aged woman with glioma. Some clones in this sample may be carry-over from other donors' samples. Sequencing was performed on PBMCs, taken from a glioma patient whose treatment included an IDH1 peptide vaccine. In nucleotides, the CDR3 is TGTGCCAGCAGCCCTTGGGAGCAGACGAACACTGAAGCTTTCTTT. Translation gives CASSPWEQTNTEAFF.